This T cell receptor (beta chain) came from a study of cytotoxic CD8 clonotypes in ibrutinib-treated CLL. Study-wide results and limits: Clonality increased with ibrutinib response but returned toward baseline at progression. Rare overall, public clonotypes shrank or held steady under therapy. Sampling times (in sustained-remission versus progressing patients) were not the same.

Of note for this clone: Antigen: not known.

Germline V gene lookup returns CDR1 SGHAT and CDR2 FQNNGV. V was trimmed by 3 bases and J by 1 base, leaving 2 bases between them. The CDR3 length is 12 residues. Data came from immunoSEQ multiplex PCR; TCRdb stores just in-frame clones and leaves some out. The sample yields more than 110,000 clones, about 75% seen once. Sequencing was performed on PBMCs, taken after 24 months of ibrutinib treatment. The sequence was collected from a human donor with chronic lymphocytic leukemia. The rearrangement links TRBV11-2 to TRBJ2-3, with no clear D. As DNA, the CDR3 is TGTGCCAGCAGCTTTGGCACAGATACGCAGTATTTT. Translation gives CASSFGTDTQYF.